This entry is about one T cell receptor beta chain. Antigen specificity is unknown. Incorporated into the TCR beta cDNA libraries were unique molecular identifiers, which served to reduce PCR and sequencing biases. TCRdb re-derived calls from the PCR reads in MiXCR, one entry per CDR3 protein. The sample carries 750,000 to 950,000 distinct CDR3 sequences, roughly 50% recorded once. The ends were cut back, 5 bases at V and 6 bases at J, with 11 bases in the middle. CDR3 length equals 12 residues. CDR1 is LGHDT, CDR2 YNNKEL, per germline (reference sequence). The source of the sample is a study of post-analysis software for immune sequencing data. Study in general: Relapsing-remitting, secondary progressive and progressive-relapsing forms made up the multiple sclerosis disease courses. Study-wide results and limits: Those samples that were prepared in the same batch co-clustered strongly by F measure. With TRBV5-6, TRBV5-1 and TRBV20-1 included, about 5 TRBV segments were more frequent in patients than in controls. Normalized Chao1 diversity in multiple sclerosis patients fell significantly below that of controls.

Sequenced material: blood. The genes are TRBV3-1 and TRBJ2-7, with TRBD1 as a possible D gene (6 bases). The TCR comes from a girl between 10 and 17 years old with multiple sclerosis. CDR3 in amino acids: CASSSLGAEQYF. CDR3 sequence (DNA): TGTGCCAGCAGCTCACTGGGGGCCGAGCAGTACTTC.